This T cell receptor (beta chain) was recorded in a study of cytomegalovirus exposure and HLA in healthy donors. Study in general: Unique TCRs from HLA-typed donors, 70 million to 100 million of them, were held in an early data release.

Broader study findings: Reports described diagnosis of cytomegalovirus status by the classifier as highly specific and sensitive. Later analysis demonstrated an association between a missense DCLRE1C variant and TCR beta V- and J-gene trimming.

With 60 Vbeta and 13 Jbeta primers, the PCR was carried out. The method was immunoSEQ multiplex PCR; TCRdb's version includes in-frame clones alone and lacks a portion of them. Of 90,000 to 120,000 clones in the sample, 79% were seen once. Trimming removed 4 bases from V and 2 bases from J; junction bases left unmatched: 6. Germline V gene lookup returns CDR1 SGHAT and CDR2 FQNNGV. The CDR3 runs to 15 residues. This clone has just one count. What it binds is not known. V and J are TRBV11-2 and TRBJ2-3; TRBD1 matches at 7 bases. Sequencing used PBMCs. This TCR was sampled from a female donor in good health and CMV-seropositive. CDR3 loop: CASSSWTGSTDTQYF. DNA for the CDR3: TGTGCCAGCAGCTCCTGGACAGGCTCCACAGATACGCAGTATTTT.